Below, 16 T cell receptor beta chains from the same sample are listed, as sequenced in a study of T cell responses to AZD1222 COVID-19 vaccine (dated by TCRdb to 2020 to 2023). Libraries were prepared through the immunoSEQ multiplex PCR assay. TCRdb's version of the immuneACCESS table is confined to in-frame rearrangements and falls short of the full clone set. An unresolved V gene accounts for under half of the shortfall where checked; the remainder is of unknown origin. In this sample the table shows around 150,000 clones, more than 75% of which occur a single time. The biggest ten clones account for roughly 4% of the sample. The time point label of this sample denotes: about 28 days (+/-7) after the second vaccine dose. The sequencing used peripheral blood, collected 28 days after the second AZD1222 dose. The receptors derive from an adult who received the AZD1222 COVID-19 vaccine.

CDR3 bases: TGTGCCTGGGAGCCTGGAGTCTCTGGAAACACCATATATTTT. Its translation: CAWEPGVSGNTIYF. The gene calls are TRBV30 and TRBJ1-3; no definite D call. This CDR3 has 14 amino acids. V was shortened by 5 bases and J by 0 bases, with 11 bases between the two germline ends. CDR1 is GTSNPN and CDR2 is SVGIG in the germline V gene (reference sequence).

V gene TRBV15 combines with J gene TRBJ2-1; 8 bases are shared with TRBD2. The CDR3 extends over 18 amino acids. Germline trimming cut 0 bases from V and 12 bases from J; bases unmatched to any gene: 19. Germline CDR1 is LNHNV and CDR2 is YYDKDF (reference sequence). The CDR3 region is CATSRDSPRAGGPTVQFF. The DNA of the CDR3 is TGTGCCACCAGCAGAGATTCCCCCCGGGCGGGGGGTCCAACGGTGCAGTTCTTC. The whole variable domain, remainder taken from reference TRBV15 and TRBJ2-1, is DAMVIQNPRYQVTQFGKPVTLSCSQTLNHNVMYWYQQKSSQAPKLLFHYYDKDFNNEADTPDNFQSRRPNTSFCFLDIRSPGLGDTAMYLCATSRDSPRAGGPTVQFFGPGTRLTVL.

V is TRBV2 and J is TRBJ1-2, with a weak D call TRBD1 (6 bases). The length of the CDR3 is 14 residues. V gave up 7 bases and J gave up 0 bases, with 12 bases separating them. Germline values: CDR1 SNHLY, CDR2 FYNNEI. CDR3 nucleotides: TGTGCCAGCATACCAAGGACAGCTAACTATGGCTACACCTTC. Its translation: CASIPRTANYGYTF.

The CDR3 region has the DNA TGTGCCAGCCGGGATTTGGGGGATACGCAGTATTTT. Translating it yields CASRDLGDTQYF. This sequence joins TRBV6-5 and TRBJ2-3; D may be TRBD2 (5 bases). Looked up from germline, CDR1 is MNHEY and CDR2 is SVGAGI. V lost 8 bases and J lost 6, with 12 bases in between. The CDR3 consists of 12 residues.

The rearrangement joins TRBV5-6 to TRBJ1-2; D remains unclear. CDR3 size: 11 residues. With 0 bases removed from V and 8 bases from J, the gap between germline ends came to 5 bases. Per the germline V gene, CDR1 is SGHDT and CDR2 is YYEEEE. CDR3 DNA: TGTGCCAGCAGCTTGGCCGGAGGCTACACCTTC. This encodes CASSLAGGYTF. Combining the CDR3 with reference TRBV5-6 and TRBJ1-2 gives the whole variable domain DAGVTQSPTHLIKTRGQQVTLRCSPKSGHDTVSWYQQALGQGPQFIFQYYEEEERQRGNFPDRFSGHQFPNYSSELNVNALLLGDSALYLCASSLAGGYTFGSGTRLTVV.

The genes are TRBV29-1 and TRBJ2-2; 10 bases are a match to TRBD1. This CDR3 spans 15 amino acids. Trimming took 1 base from V and 8 from J; bases not matched to a gene: 7. In germline, CDR1 is SQVTM, CDR2 ANQGSEA. The CDR3 loop reads CSVEGDRGKRGELFF. In DNA, the CDR3 is TGCAGCGTTGAAGGGGACAGGGGCAAACGGGGGGAGCTGTTTTTT.

This clone came up once. The chain couples TRBV19 to TRBJ2-5, with 8 positions matching TRBD1. Germline lookup yields CDR1 LNHDA and CDR2 SQIVND (reference sequence). With 3 bases clipped from V and 4 bases from J, the junction kept 7 bases outside the gene matches. CDR3 length: 15 amino acids. The CDR3: CASSIRTGSGETQYF. In nucleotides, the CDR3 is TGTGCCAGTAGTATCCGGACAGGGTCGGGAGAGACCCAGTACTTC.

The rearrangement uses TRBV29-1 and TRBJ1-3; 7 bases line up with TRBD1. With 3 bases clipped from V and 1 base from J, the junction kept 12 bases outside the gene matches. This CDR3 is 17 amino acids long. CDR1 and CDR2 from the germline V gene are SQVTM and ANQGSEA. The chain's CDR3 is CSVEDGLGTASGNTIYF. The CDR3 coding sequence is TGCAGCGTTGAGGACGGGTTGGGGACAGCTTCTGGAAACACCATATATTTT. Filled out from reference TRBV29-1 and TRBJ1-3, the complete variable domain reads SAVISQKPSRDICQRGTSLTIQCQVDSQVTMMFWYRQQPGQSLTLIATANQGSEATYESGFVIDKFPISRPNLTFSTLTVSNMSPEDSSIYLCSVEDGLGTASGNTIYFGEGSWLTVV.

The chain carries TRBV5-1 and TRBJ2-7; 7 nucleotides line up with TRBD1. V was clipped by 1 base and J by 4 bases; unmatched bases: 8. CDR3 length equals 15 residues. The germline V gene encodes CDR1 SGHRS and CDR2 YFSETQ. As DNA, the CDR3 is TGCGCCAGCAGCTTGATGGGACAGAAGACTTACGAGCAGTACTTC. This gives the protein CASSLMGQKTYEQYF.

The chain has TRBV27 and TRBJ1-4; 7 nucleotides agree with TRBD1. The CDR3 has 15 amino acids. Germline V gives CDR1 MNHEY, CDR2 SMNVEV (reference sequence). V dropped 4 bases and J dropped 4; count of bases not matched to a gene: 6. The CDR3 DNA reads as TGTGCCAGCAGTTCTCGGACAGGTTTTAATGAAAAACTGTTTTTT. Translated, it gives CASSSRTGFNEKLFF.

The genes are TRBV11-2 and TRBJ2-7; TRBD1 matches at 8 bases. The junction had 5 bases not matched to a gene; V was cut back by 7 bases and J by 3 bases. Looked up from germline, CDR1 is SGHAT and CDR2 is FQNNGV. CDR3 length: 13 amino acids. The CDR3 is CASTVDRVYEQYF. For the CDR3, the DNA is TGTGCCAGCACCGTGGACAGGGTCTACGAGCAGTACTTC. Full variable domain (outside the CDR3, taken from reference TRBV11-2 and TRBJ2-7): EAGVAQSPRYKIIEKRQSVAFWCNPISGHATLYWYQQILGQGPKLLIQFQNNGVVDDSQLPKDRFSAERLKGVDSTLKIQPAKLEDSAVYLCASTVDRVYEQYFGPGTRLTVT.

This chain uses TRBV7-3 with TRBJ2-7; no definite D call. The CDR3 has 14 amino acids. Trimming removed 1 base from V and 0 bases from J, with 7 bases in between. CDR1 is SGHTA, CDR2 FQGTGA, per germline. The CDR3 here is CASSLNSPSYEQYF. The CDR3 bases are TGTGCCAGCAGCTTAAACAGTCCCTCCTACGAGCAGTACTTC.

The gene calls are TRBV2 and TRBJ2-1; weak D call: TRBD2 (6 bases). This CDR3 spans 15 amino acids. In germline, CDR1 is SNHLY, CDR2 FYNNEI. The V end was cut by 6 bases, the J end by 7 bases, with 19 bases between. The CDR3 here is CASSAWPAGGNEQFF. CDR3 in DNA: TGTGCCAGCAGCGCATGGCCCGCAGGAGGGAATGAGCAGTTCTTC.

The V call is TRBV5-1, the J call TRBJ2-7; 10 positions agree with TRBD1. Germline CDR1 is SGHRS and CDR2 is YFSETQ. V was clipped by 4 bases and J by 7 bases; unmatched bases: 8. The CDR3 runs to 14 residues. CDR3 DNA sequence: TGCGCCAGCAGCCCCGGGACAGGGGTCTGGGAGCAGTACTTC. Its translation: CASSPGTGVWEQYF. Using reference TRBV5-1 and TRBJ2-7 for the parts outside the CDR3, the full variable domain is KAGVTQTPRYLIKTRGQQVTLSCSPISGHRSVSWYQQTPGQGLQFLFEYFSETQRNKGNFPGRFSGRQFSNSRSEMNVSTLELGDSALYLCASSPGTGVWEQYFGPGTRLTVT.

The chain joins TRBV30 to TRBJ2-1, with D perhaps being TRBD1 or TRBD2 (6 bases each). The CDR3 covers 14 residues. Trimming left V 4 bases short and J 2 bases short, with 12 bases between. CDR1 and CDR2 (germline): GTSNPN, SVGIG (reference sequence). The CDR3 protein is CAWKGGSTYNEQFF. CDR3 sequence (DNA): TGTGCCTGGAAGGGGGGATCAACCTACAATGAGCAGTTCTTC.

V and J are TRBV19 and TRBJ1-6, with 8 bases that match TRBD1. Germline V gene lookup returns CDR1 LNHDA and CDR2 SQIVND (reference sequence). This CDR3 has 16 residues. V was pared by 0 bases and J by 6 bases, with 4 bases of the junction left unmatched. The chain's CDR3 is CASSIDGQGFNSPLHF. As DNA, the CDR3 is TGTGCCAGTAGTATAGATGGACAGGGCTTTAATTCACCCCTCCACTTT.